What follows are 13 T cell receptor beta chains derived from one specimen sequenced in a study of blood T cell repertoires in COVID-19. The assay was immunoSEQ multiplex PCR, and TCRdb's table has in-frame clones only and misses some. This table has just under 250,000 clones, approximately 90% appearing once. Sequencing used PBMCs or T cells enriched from blood (not recorded which). All receptors derive from a woman aged 25-40 years who had recovered from COVID-19.

The sample holds one count of this clone. This chain links TRBV7-6 with TRBJ1-1; weak D call: TRBD1 (6 bases). This CDR3 region has 13 residues. Germline V CDR1 and CDR2: SGHVS, FNYEAQ. With 5 bases removed from V and 7 bases from J, the gap between germline ends came to 14 bases. The DNA for the CDR3 is TGTGCCAGCAGCCCAAAACCAGGGGATGAAGCTTTCTTT. Translation gives CASSPKPGDEAFF.

This clone was seen only once. The chain recombines TRBV5-1 with TRBJ1-1; 7 bases are shared with TRBD1. Germline assignment: CDR1 SGHRS and CDR2 YFSETQ. Unmatched junction bases numbered 8, after V lost 5 bases and J lost 1 base. The CDR3 is made up of 15 amino acids. The CDR3 reads CASSLTTGRNTEAFF. The CDR3 DNA reads TGCGCCAGCAGTCTCACGACAGGGCGGAACACTGAAGCTTTCTTT.

This chain links TRBV4-3 with TRBJ2-3; D gene unclear. The V and J ends lost 1 base and 2 bases respectively, with 19 bases between them. Germline-derived CDR1 and CDR2 are LGHNA and YSLEER. This CDR3 contains 18 residues. CDR3 region: CASSQGYLESVATDTQYF. DNA of the CDR3: TGCGCCAGCAGCCAAGGATACCTCGAGAGCGTGGCCACAGATACGCAGTATTTT.

This chain joins TRBV30 and TRBJ1-1; 10 bases agree with TRBD1. The length of the CDR3 is 15 residues. V shed 6 bases and J 1 base; nucleotides not matched to a gene: 8. Germline V gene sequence: CDR1 GTSNPN, CDR2 SVGIG (reference sequence). The CDR3 reads CACQPGQGSNTEAFF. In DNA, the CDR3 is TGTGCCTGCCAACCGGGACAGGGGTCGAACACTGAAGCTTTCTTT.

CDR3 loop: CASSDGTGISPLHF. The CDR3 DNA reads as TGTGCCAGCAGTGATGGGACAGGGATATCACCCCTCCACTTT. This chain links TRBV2 with TRBJ1-6; 9 bases are shared with TRBD1. With 3 bases clipped from V and 10 bases from J, the junction kept 4 bases outside the gene matches. The germline gives CDR1 SNHLY, CDR2 FYNNEI. The CDR3 is made up of 14 amino acids.

The chain couples TRBV11-2 to TRBJ1-5, with a tentative D call TRBD1 (6 bases). CDR3 length equals 14 residues. CDR1 is SGHAT, CDR2 FQNNGV, per germline. V lost 5 bases, J lost 3 bases, and 11 bases lay in between. DNA for the CDR3: TGTGCCAGCAGCCGTGGACAGCACAATCAGCCCCAGCATTTT. Amino acid sequence: CASSRGQHNQPQHF. Full variable domain (rest looked up from reference TRBV11-2 and TRBJ1-5): EAGVAQSPRYKIIEKRQSVAFWCNPISGHATLYWYQQILGQGPKLLIQFQNNGVVDDSQLPKDRFSAERLKGVDSTLKIQPAKLEDSAVYLCASSRGQHNQPQHFGDGTRLSIL.

This clone was counted between two and nine times. This chain uses TRBV6-5 with TRBJ2-5; 8 nucleotides match TRBD1. The V gene's germline CDR1 is MNHEY and CDR2 SVGAGI. The J segment lost 3 bases and the V segment lost 7 bases, leaving 10 bases of the junction unmatched. This CDR3 region has 15 residues. In DNA form, the CDR3 reads TGTGCCAGCACTTTCTCCGGGACAGGCGAAGAGACCCAGTACTTC. It encodes CASTFSGTGEETQYF.

The chain recombines TRBV3-1 (or the pseudogene TRBV3-2) with TRBJ1-1, with 8 nucleotides matching TRBD1. Germline trimming cut 1 base from V and 0 bases from J; bases unmatched to any gene: 7. Germline loops: CDR1 LGHDT, CDR2 YNNKEL (reference sequence). The CDR3 consists of 17 residues. This chain's CDR3 is CASSQGQGALVNTEAFF. For the CDR3, the DNA is TGTGCCAGCAGCCAAGGCCAGGGGGCTCTCGTGAACACTGAAGCTTTCTTT.

This chain uses TRBV21-1 with TRBJ1-2; the DNA was not used to check the table's D call, TRBD1. TRBV21-1 is a pseudogene. CDR3 length: 13 amino acids. In DNA form, the CDR3 reads TGTGCCAGCACCCTAGGACAGAACTATGGCTACACCTTC. The encoded protein is CASTLGQNYGYTF.

This chain joins TRBV4-3 and TRBJ2-1; maybe TRBD2 (5 bases). The ends were cut back, 0 bases at V and 0 bases at J, with 9 bases in the middle. CDR1 is LGHNA, CDR2 YSLEER, per germline. The CDR3 spans 16 residues. The CDR3 nucleotides read TGCGCCAGCAGCCAAGATAAGCGGAGCTCCTACAATGAGCAGTTCTTC. It is translated as CASSQDKRSSYNEQFF.

The V gene is TRBV6-5, the J gene TRBJ1-1, with TRBD1 identical over 10 bases. This CDR3 has 15 residues. The trim removed 6 bases at V and 1 base at J, leaving 5 bases unmatched. Per the germline V gene, CDR1 is MNHEY and CDR2 is SVGAGI. The CDR3 region has the DNA TGTGCCAGCAGCCGAGGGGACAGGGGGAACACTGAAGCTTTCTTT. Its translation is CASSRGDRGNTEAFF.

V usage is TRBV30 and J usage is TRBJ1-2; D gene unclear. This CDR3 contains 8 residues. With 7 bases removed from V and 6 bases from J, the gap between germline ends came to 3 bases. Germline V gene data show CDR1 as GTSNPN and CDR2 as SVGIG (reference sequence). The CDR3: CAYNGYTF. CDR3 DNA: TGTGCCTACAATGGCTACACCTTC.

The V call is TRBV7-2, the J call TRBJ2-5; D is possibly TRBD2 (6 bases). This CDR3 is built from 15 residues. Trimming pared 1 base from V and 4 bases from J, leaving 13 bases between. The V gene's germline CDR1 is SGHTA and CDR2 FQGNSA. The CDR3 spells CASSLGGREVETQYF. In DNA form, the CDR3 reads TGTGCCAGCAGCTTAGGGGGCAGGGAGGTAGAGACCCAGTACTTC.